This TCR beta chain was recorded in a study of identical twins. TCRdb recomputed calls from the 5' RACE reads with MiXCR, one row per CDR3 protein. The sample shows fewer than 900,000 distinct CDR3 sequences, 21% of them seen only once. Only a few counts were recorded for this clonotype. The germline gives CDR1 MNHEY, CDR2 SMNVEV (reference sequence). The V and J ends lost 10 bases and 10 bases respectively, with 16 bases between them. This CDR3 is built from 11 residues. These data were also reused for a study on T cells expressing NK-cell markers.

The receptor comes from a young woman in good health. Material: PBMCs. The chain employs TRBV27 and TRBJ2-5; tentative D call: TRBD2 (7 bases). Here the CDR3 reads CATLQGRDQYF. As DNA, the CDR3 is TGTGCCACCCTCCAGGGGAGGGACCAGTACTTC.